The 2 T cell receptor beta chains presented below share a single source sample, sequenced in a study of blood T cell repertoires in COVID-19. Assay used: immunoSEQ multiplex PCR; TCRdb lists only in-frame clones, some missing. This sample has around 300,000 clones, with 88% found just once. Sequenced: PBMCs or T cells enriched from blood (not recorded which). The origin of the receptors is a woman aged 25 to 39 who had recovered from COVID-19.

This chain's CDR3 is CASSLGGGGDSPLHF. The CDR3 bases are TGCGCCAGCAGCTTGGGAGGAGGAGGGGATTCACCCCTCCACTTT. The chain uses TRBV5-1 and TRBJ1-6; D might be TRBD1 (5 bases). CDR1 is SGHRS, CDR2 YFSETQ, per germline. Trimming cost V 0 bases and J 8 bases, with 12 bases left between them. CDR3 length equals 15 residues.

This clone was counted only a few times. This chain connects TRBV7-9 to TRBJ1-2, with D possibly matching TRBD1 (6 bases). Trimming removed 5 bases at V and 4 bases at J, with 17 bases between. CDR1 SEHNR and CDR2 FQNEAQ come from the germline V gene (reference sequence). CDR3 length: 15 residues. CDR3 residues: CASSETGTTSYGYTF. CDR3 bases: TGTGCCAGCAGCGAGACCGGGACAACAAGCTATGGCTACACCTTC.